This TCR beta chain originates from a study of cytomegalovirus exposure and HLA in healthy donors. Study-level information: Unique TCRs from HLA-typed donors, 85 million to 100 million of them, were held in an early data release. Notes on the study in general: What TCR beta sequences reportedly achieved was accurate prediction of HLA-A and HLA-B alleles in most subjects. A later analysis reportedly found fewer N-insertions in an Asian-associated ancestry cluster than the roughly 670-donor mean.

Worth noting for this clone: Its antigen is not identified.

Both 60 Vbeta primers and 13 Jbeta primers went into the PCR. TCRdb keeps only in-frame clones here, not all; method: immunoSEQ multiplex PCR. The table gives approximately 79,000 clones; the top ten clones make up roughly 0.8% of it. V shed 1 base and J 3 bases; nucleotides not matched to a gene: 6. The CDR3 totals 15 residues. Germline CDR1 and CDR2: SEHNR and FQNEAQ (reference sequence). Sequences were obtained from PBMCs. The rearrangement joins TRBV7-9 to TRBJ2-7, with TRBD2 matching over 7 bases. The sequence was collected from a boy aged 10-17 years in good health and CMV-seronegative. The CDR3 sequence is CASSLGGGRGYEQYF. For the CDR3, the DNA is TGTGCCAGCAGCTTAGGAGGCGGGAGAGGCTACGAGCAGTACTTC.